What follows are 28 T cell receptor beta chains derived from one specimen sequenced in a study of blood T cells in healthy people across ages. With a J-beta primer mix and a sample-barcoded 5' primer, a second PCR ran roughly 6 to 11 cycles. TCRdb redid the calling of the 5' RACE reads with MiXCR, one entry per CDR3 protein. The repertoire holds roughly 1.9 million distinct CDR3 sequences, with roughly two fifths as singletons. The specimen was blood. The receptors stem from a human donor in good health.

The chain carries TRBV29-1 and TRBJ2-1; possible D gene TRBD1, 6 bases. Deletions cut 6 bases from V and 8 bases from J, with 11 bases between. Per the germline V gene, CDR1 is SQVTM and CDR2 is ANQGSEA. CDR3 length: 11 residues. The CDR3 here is CSVPQGDEQFF. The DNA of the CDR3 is TGCAGCGTGCCACAGGGAGATGAGCAGTTCTTC.

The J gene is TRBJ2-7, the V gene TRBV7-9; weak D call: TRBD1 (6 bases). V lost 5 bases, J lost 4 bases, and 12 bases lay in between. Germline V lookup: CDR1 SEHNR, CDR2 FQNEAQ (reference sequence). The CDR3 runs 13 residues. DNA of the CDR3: TGTGCCAGCAGCAATGGACAGTCTTACGAGCAGTACTTC. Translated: CASSNGQSYEQYF.

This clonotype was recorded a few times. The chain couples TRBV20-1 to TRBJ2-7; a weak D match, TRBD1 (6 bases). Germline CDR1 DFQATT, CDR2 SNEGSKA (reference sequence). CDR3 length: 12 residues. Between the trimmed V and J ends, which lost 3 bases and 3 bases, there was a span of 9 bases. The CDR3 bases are TGCAGTGCTAGGGGGACAAACTACGAGCAGTACTTC. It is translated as CSARGTNYEQYF.

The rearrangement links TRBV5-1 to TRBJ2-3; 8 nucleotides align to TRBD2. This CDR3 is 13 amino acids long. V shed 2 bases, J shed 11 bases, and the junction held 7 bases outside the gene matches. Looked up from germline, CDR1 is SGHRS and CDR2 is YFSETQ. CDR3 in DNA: TGCGCCAGCAGCTTCGGTAGCGGGGTGAGGCAGTATTTT. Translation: CASSFGSGVRQYF.

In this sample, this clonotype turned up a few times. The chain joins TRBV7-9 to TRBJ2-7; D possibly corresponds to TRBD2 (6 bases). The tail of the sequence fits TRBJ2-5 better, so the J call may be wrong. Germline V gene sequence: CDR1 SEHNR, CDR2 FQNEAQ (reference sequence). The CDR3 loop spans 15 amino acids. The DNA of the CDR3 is TGTGCCAGCAGCTTCTCCGGATGGGGGGAAGAGACCCAGTACTTC. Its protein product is CASSFSGWGEETQYF.

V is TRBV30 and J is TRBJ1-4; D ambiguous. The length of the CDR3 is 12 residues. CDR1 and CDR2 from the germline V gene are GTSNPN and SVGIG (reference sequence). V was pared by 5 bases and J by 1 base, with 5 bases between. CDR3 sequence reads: CAWDGTNEKLFF. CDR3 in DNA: TGTGCCTGGGACGGAACTAATGAAAAACTGTTTTTT.

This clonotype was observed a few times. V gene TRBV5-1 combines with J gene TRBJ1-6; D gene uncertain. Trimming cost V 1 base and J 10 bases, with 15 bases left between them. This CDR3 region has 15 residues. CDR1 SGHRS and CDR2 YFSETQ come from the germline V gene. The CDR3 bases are TGCGCCAGCAGCTTGTCGGCCCGGGCAGAATCACCCCTCCACTTT. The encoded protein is CASSLSARAESPLHF. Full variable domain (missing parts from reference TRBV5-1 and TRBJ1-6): KAGVTQTPRYLIKTRGQQVTLSCSPISGHRSVSWYQQTPGQGLQFLFEYFSETQRNKGNFPGRFSGRQFSNSRSEMNVSTLELGDSALYLCASSLSARAESPLHFGNGTRLTVT.

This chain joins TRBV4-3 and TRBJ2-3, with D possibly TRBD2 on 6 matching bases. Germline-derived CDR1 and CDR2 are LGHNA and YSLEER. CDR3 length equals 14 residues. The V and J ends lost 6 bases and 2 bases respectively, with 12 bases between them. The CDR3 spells CASRERGFTDTQYF. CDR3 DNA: TGCGCCAGCAGGGAACGGGGGTTCACAGATACGCAGTATTTT.

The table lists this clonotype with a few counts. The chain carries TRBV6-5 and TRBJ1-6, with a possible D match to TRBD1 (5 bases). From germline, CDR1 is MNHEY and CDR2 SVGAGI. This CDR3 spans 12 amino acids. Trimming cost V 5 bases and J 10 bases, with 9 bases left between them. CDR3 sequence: CASSPQGSPLHF. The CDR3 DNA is TGTGCCAGCAGTCCCCAGGGCTCACCCCTCCACTTT.

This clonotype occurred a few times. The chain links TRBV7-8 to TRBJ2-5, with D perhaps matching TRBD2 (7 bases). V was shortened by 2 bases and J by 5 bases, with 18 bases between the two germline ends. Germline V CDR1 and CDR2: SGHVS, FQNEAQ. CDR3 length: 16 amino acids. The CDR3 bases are TGTGCCAGCAGCTTAATTCGAGGGGGGGCCCGGGAGACCCAGTACTTC. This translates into CASSLIRGGARETQYF. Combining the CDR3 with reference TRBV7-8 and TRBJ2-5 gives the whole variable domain GAGVSQSPRYKVAKRGQDVALRCDPISGHVSLFWYQQALGQGPEFLTYFQNEAQLDKSGLPSDRFFAERPEGSVSTLKIQRTQQEDSAVYLCASSLIRGGARETQYFGPGTRLLVL.

In DNA, the CDR3 is TGTGCCAGCAGCTTAGGGGGACAGGGGACCTATGGCTACACCTTC. This translates into CASSLGGQGTYGYTF. The chain carries TRBV7-2 and TRBJ1-2; 10 nucleotides align to TRBD1. The CDR3 is 15 residues long. CDR1 is SGHTA and CDR2 is FQGNSA in the germline V gene. Trimming cost V 1 base and J 4 bases; bases outside gene matches: 3. Based on the CDR3 plus reference TRBV7-2 and TRBJ1-2, the full variable domain is GAGVSQSPSNKVTEKGKDVELRCDPISGHTALYWYRQSLGQGLEFLIYFQGNSAPDKSGLPSDRFSAERTGGSVSTLTIQRTQQEDSAVYLCASSLGGQGTYGYTFGSGTRLTVV.

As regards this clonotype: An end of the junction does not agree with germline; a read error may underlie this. The CDR3 here is CSAEEGDGYTF. For the CDR3, the DNA is TGCAGCGCTGAAGAAGGAGATGGCTACACCTTC. This chain connects TRBV29-1 to TRBJ1-2; no definite D call. This CDR3 region has 11 residues. In germline, CDR1 is SQVTM, CDR2 ANQGSEA.

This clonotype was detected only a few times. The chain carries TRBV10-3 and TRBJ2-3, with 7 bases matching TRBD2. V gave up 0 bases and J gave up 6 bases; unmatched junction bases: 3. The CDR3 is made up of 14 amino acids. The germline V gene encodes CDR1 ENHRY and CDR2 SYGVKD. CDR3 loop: CAISESGTTDTQYF. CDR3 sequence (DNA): TGTGCCATCAGTGAGTCCGGGACTACCGATACGCAGTATTTT.

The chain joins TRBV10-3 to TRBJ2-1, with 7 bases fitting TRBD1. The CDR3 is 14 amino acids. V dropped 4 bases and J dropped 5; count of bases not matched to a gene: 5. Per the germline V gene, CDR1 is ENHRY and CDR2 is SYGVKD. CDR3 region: CAISGGQLDNEQFF. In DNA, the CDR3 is TGTGCCATCAGTGGGGGACAGCTGGACAATGAGCAGTTCTTC.

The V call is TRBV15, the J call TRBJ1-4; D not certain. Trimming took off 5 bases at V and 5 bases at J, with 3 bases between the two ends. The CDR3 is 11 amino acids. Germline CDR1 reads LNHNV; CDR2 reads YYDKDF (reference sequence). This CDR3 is CATSHNEKLFF. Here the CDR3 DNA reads TGTGCCACCAGCCACAATGAAAAACTGTTTTTT.

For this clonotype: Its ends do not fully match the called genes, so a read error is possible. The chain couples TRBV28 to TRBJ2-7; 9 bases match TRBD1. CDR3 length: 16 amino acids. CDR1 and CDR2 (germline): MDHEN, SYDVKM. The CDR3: CASSLSRGQGSYKQYF. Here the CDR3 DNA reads TGTGCCAGCAGTTTATCCAGGGGACAGGGATCCTACAAGCAGTACTTC.

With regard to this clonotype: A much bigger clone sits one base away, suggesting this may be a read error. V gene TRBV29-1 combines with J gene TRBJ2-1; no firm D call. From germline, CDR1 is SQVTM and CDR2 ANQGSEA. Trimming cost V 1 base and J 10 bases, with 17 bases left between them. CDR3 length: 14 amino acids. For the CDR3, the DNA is TGCAGCGTTGAAGTACCCGACAACTCCTACGAGCAGTTCTTC. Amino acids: CSVEVPDNSYEQFF.

The CDR3 DNA sequence: TGCGCCAGCAGCCAAGTAAGACTAGCGGGGGGCCAGGGCGGGGAGCTGTTTTTT. Translation: CASSQVRLAGGQGGELFF. The rearrangement uses TRBV4-1 and TRBJ2-2; 13 bases are shared with TRBD2. J was trimmed by 7 bases and V by 1 base; bases with no gene match: 9. The CDR3 extends over 18 amino acids. CDR1 and CDR2 from the germline V gene are MGHRA and YSYEKL.

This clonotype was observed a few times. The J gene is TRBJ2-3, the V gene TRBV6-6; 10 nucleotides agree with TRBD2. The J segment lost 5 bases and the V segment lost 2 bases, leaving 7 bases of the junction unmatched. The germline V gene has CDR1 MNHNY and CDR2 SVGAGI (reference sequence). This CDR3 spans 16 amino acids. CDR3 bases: TGTGCCAGCAGTTACGGGGGGACTAGCGTTGGAGATACGCAGTATTTT. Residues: CASSYGGTSVGDTQYF.

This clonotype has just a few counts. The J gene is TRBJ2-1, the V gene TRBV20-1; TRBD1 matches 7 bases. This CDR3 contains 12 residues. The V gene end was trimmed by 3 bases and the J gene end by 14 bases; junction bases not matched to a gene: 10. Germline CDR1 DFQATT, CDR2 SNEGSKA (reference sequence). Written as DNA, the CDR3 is TGCAGTGCTAGGGCAGGGGGAGTAGTTGAGTTCTTC. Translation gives CSARAGGVVEFF.

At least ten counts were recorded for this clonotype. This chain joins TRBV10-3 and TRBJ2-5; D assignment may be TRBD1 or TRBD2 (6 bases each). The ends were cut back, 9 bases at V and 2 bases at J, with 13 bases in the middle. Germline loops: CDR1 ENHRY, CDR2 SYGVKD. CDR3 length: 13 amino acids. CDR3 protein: CAMGGGLQETQYF. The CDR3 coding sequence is TGTGCCATGGGGGGCGGTCTGCAAGAGACCCAGTACTTC.

CDR3 sequence: CASSLKFGTGGLNTQYF. The CDR3 region has the DNA TGTGCCAGCAGCTTAAAGTTCGGGACAGGGGGTCTCAATACGCAGTATTTT. The chain links TRBV7-2 to TRBJ2-3, with 11 bases aligning to TRBD1. The CDR3 has 17 amino acids. Losses at the gene ends were 2 bases for V and 7 bases for J; bases not matched to a gene: 11. Germline V gives CDR1 SGHTA, CDR2 FQGNSA.

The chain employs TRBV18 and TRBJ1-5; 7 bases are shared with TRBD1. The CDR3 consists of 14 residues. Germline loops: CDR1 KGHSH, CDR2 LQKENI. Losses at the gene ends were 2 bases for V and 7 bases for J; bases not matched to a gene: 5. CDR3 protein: CASSPSDRDQPQHF. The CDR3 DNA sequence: TGTGCCAGCTCACCAAGTGACAGGGACCAGCCCCAGCATTTT.

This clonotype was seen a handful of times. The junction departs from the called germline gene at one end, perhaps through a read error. CDR3 sequence (DNA): TGCAGCGTTGAAGATCTTTTGGGACAGGCGAGAGGGACCCCGTACTTC. As protein: CSVEDLLGQARGTPYF. The rearrangement uses TRBV29-1 and TRBJ2-5; 8 nucleotides align to TRBD1. This CDR3 has 16 residues. Germline V gene data show CDR1 as SQVTM and CDR2 as ANQGSEA.

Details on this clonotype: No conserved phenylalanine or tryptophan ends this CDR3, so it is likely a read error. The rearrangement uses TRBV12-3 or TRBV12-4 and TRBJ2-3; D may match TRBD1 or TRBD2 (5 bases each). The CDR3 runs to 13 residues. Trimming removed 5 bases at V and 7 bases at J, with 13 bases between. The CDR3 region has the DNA TGTGCCAGCAGTGGACCGGGACCACATACGCAGTATTCT. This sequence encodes CASSGPGPHTQYS.

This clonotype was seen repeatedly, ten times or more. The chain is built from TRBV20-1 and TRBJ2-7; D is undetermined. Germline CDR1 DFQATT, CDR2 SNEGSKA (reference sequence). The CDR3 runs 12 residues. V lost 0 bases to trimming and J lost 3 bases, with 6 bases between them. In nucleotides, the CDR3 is TGCAGTGCTAGAGATGTGGGCTACGAGCAGTACTTC. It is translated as CSARDVGYEQYF.

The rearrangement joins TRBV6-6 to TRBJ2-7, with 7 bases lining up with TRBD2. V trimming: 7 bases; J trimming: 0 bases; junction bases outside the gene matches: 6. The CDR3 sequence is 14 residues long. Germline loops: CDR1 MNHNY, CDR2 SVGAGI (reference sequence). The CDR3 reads CASKTGTISYEQYF. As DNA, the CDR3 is TGTGCCAGCAAGACCGGGACTATCTCCTACGAGCAGTACTTC.

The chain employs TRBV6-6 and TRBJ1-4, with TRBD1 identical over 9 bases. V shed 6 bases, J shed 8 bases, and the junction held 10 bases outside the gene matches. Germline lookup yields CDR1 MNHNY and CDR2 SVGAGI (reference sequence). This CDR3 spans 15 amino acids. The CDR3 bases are TGTGCCAGCAGCCCACGGGACAGGGTCGACGAAAAACTGTTTTTT. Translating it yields CASSPRDRVDEKLFF.